This T cell receptor (beta chain) appears in the sequencing data of a study of graft-versus-host responses after intestinal transplantation (dated by TCRdb to the early 2020s). Describing the broader study: The transplants that recipients got were multivisceral, liver-intestinal, or isolated intestinal. Alloreactive clones were identified by sequencing pre-transplant mixed lymphocyte reaction products and comparing these products with unstimulated pre-transplant donor and recipient T cells. After intestinal transplantation, graft-versus-host and host-versus-graft alloreactive T cell clones in the graft, circulation and bone marrow were tracked using bulk TCR-beta CDR3 sequencing. A peak of at least 4% donor T cells among recipient peripheral blood mononuclear cells was the definition used for donor T cell macrochimerism. The cohort enrolled about 23 intestinal transplant recipients, one of whom was a retransplant, and 3 patients without pretransplant specimens were excluded. Every recipient was given anti-thymocyte globulin induction, followed by approximately three years of maintenance tacrolimus and steroids. Samples from a few later patients were sequenced in-house on an Illumina MiSeq with MiXCR processing rather than by the commercial service.

To isolate intraepithelial and lamina propria lymphocytes from graft specimens, dithiothreitol, EDTA incubations and collagenase D digestion were used. Bulk TCR-beta sequencing was performed on serial intestinal graft biopsy specimens collected as late as 600 days after transplant. Overall study results and their limits: The relatively low number and heterogeneity of intestinal transplant patients limited the conclusions. GvH clones were detected in recipient bone marrow, and some of these GvH clones were observed earlier in ileal mucosa or blood, consistent with an intestinal mucosal origin. Patients with donor T cell macrochimerism had high GvH to HvG T cell clonal ratios in their allografts. Early after transplant, peak levels of circulating GvH clones were associated with declines in HvG clones.

To note about this clone: Its target antigen remains unknown. No qualities accompany the bases; no much larger clone lies one base away.

Receptors were amplified or captured by the immunoSEQ multiplex PCR assay. For most patients, genomic DNA was subjected to high-throughput TCR-beta CDR3 sequencing by Adaptive Biotechnologies. The source study handled its data this way. Adaptive's ImmunoSEQ software supplied the TCR sequencing data for 18 patients, while MiXCR and VDJtools were used to process a few other patients. CDR3 nucleotide sequences shared by donor and recipient were removed because the origin of these sequences could not be assigned. To be classed as alloreactive, a clone needed at least 2-fold expansion over unstimulated cells and a minimum CFSE-low frequency of 0.002% (template counts) or 0.001% (read counts). Clones detected in sequenced pre-transplant spleen, lymph node, or MLR CFSE-low populations of the donor or recipient were defined as mappable. The cumulative frequency of alloreactive clones was calculated as a percentage of all sequences, weighted by copy number. Entries here come from immuneACCESS through TCRdb and include only in-frame sequences with V and J called. Some clones fail to appear in such tables; in the studies checked, an unresolved V gene covers under half of the shortfall, and the cause of the remainder is unknown. Clone size and the V and J calls come from that table; the DNA yielded D and trimming. The sample includes roughly 14,000 clones, with around two thirds observed a single time. The top ten clones comprise about 3.5% of the sample.

The CDR3 spans 16 residues, from the cysteine through the phenylalanine. Here the CDR3 DNA is all that survives: 48 bases in frame from base 1. After removal of 0 bases from V and 5 bases from J, the junction retains 8 bases not matched to a gene. CDR1 SGHKS and CDR2 YYEKEE are derived from the germline V gene (reference sequence). The sample consisted of ileum tissue, taken 14 days after transplant. This TCR came from a human patient who received an intestinal transplant, so some T cells may come from the graft donor. In this chain, TRBV5-5 is recombined with TRBJ2-3; TRBD2 lines up with 8 middle nucleotides. The nucleotides are TGTGCCAGCAGCTTGGTGCGGGGGGCCGGGGGAGATACGCAGTATTTT. The encoded protein is CASSLVRGAGGDTQYF. Joined to the reference TRBV5-5 and TRBJ2-3 proteins, this CDR3 gives the full variable domain: DAGVTQSPTHLIKTRGQQVTLRCSPISGHKSVSWYQQVLGQGPQFIFQYYEKEERGRGNFPDRFSARQFPNYSSELNVNALLLGDSALYLCASSLVRGAGGDTQYFGPGTRLTVL.